This T cell receptor (beta chain) was identified during a study of shared clonotypes between healthy human individuals. General study points: Larger estimated richness was generally recorded for naive subsets relative to memory subsets.

Assay: immunoSEQ multiplex PCR; the TCRdb copy retains only in-frame clones and omits some. The data show over 2 million clones, over 85% seen once. A remark on this clone: Its target is not known.

Trimming shortened V by 4 bases and J by 7 bases, and 15 bases separated the two germline ends. Germline V gene sequence: CDR1 SGHRS, CDR2 YFSETQ. The CDR3 is 14 amino acids. What was sequenced was naive CD4+ T cells sorted from blood. The subset is: CD45RA+ positively selected. This TCR came from a young man in good health. The rearrangement joins TRBV5-1 to TRBJ2-1; D is undetermined. In DNA form, the CDR3 reads TGCGCCAGCAGCCCTGGAGAAGGGATGAATGAGCAGTTCTTC. The encoded protein is CASSPGEGMNEQFF.